This TCR beta chain emerged from a study of T-cell memory formation after mild COVID-19. Study conclusions and caveats: A second wave of clones peaked on day 37, and their SARS-CoV-2 specificity went unconfirmed.

TCRdb re-called the 5' RACE reads through MiXCR, storing one row per CDR3 protein. The sample carries tens of thousands of distinct CDR3 sequences, 7.3% recorded once. The germline V and J ends were trimmed by 5 bases and 6 bases, with 13 bases remaining between them. In germline, CDR1 is SQVTM, CDR2 ANQGSEA. The CDR3 spans 13 residues. This clonotype was detected a few times. Antigen: not known. The chain carries TRBV29-1 and TRBJ2-2, with TRBD2 as a possible D gene (5 bases). The TCR originated in a young man who had mild COVID-19 (a few samples of this study predate the infection). Cell type and time point are not known. The sequenced sample was PBMCs or a T cell subset sorted from them (not recorded which). CDR3 nucleotide sequence: TGCAGCGTTCCGGGCGGGCATCCCGGGGAGCTGTTTTTT. Its translation is CSVPGGHPGELFF.